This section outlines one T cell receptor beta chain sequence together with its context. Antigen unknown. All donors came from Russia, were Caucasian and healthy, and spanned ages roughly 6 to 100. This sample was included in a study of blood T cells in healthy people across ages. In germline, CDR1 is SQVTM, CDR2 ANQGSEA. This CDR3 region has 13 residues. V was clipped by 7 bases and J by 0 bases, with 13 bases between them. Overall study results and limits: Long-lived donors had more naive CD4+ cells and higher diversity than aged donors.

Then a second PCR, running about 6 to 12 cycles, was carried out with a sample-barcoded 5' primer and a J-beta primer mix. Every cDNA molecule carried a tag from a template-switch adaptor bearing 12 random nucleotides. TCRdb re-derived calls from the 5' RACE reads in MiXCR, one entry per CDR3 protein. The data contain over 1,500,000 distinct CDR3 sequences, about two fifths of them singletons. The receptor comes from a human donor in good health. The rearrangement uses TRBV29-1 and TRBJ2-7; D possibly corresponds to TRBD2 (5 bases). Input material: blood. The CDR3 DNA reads TGCAGCGCCGTAGGCCGGGACTCCTACGAGCAGTACTTC. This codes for CSAVGRDSYEQYF.